This record looks at one T cell receptor beta chain sequence and its context. The antigen is undetermined. TCRdb keeps only in-frame clones here, not all; method: immunoSEQ multiplex PCR. The sample contains about 67,000 clones, under 90% of which appear only once. The sample originates from a study of T cell responses to AZD1222 COVID-19 vaccine. Broader study findings: Seropositive AZD1222 recipients at baseline numbered only 6 or 7.

This specimen consisted of peripheral blood, obtained on day 0 of AZD1222 vaccination. This sequence was found in an adult in good health.

Here the CDR3 DNA reads TGCGCCAGCAGTGACCAGGGGGGGACTGAAGCTTTCTTT. Protein: CASSDQGGTEAFF. The chain recombines TRBV10-2 with TRBJ1-1, with TRBD1 matching over 7 bases. CDR1 and CDR2 (germline): WSHSY, SAAADI. The ends lost 3 bases at V and 5 bases at J; junction bases unmatched: 3. The CDR3 contains 13 residues.